The 32 T cell receptor beta chains below were found in one sample sequenced in a study of CD8 T cells in Susac syndrome. The RNA, 0.5 to 1 ug, was put through reverse transcription using random hexamers. Each CDR3 protein gets one entry after TCRdb re-called the immunoSEQ multiplex PCR reads with MiXCR. The table records about 150,000 distinct CDR3 sequences, about 96% of them present only once. Sequenced sample: CD4+ T cells from PBMCs. The receptors here all came from a human donor with Susac syndrome.

The chain has TRBV7-9 and TRBJ2-1, with D possibly TRBD2 on 5 matching bases. The ends were cut back, 1 base at V and 8 bases at J, with 12 bases in the middle. Germline lookup yields CDR1 SEHNR and CDR2 FQNEAQ (reference sequence). This CDR3 is 14 amino acids long. CDR3 sequence reads: CASSLELGRDEQFF. In DNA, the CDR3 is TGTGCCAGCAGCTTAGAATTGGGGAGAGATGAGCAGTTCTTC.

The chain links TRBV30 to TRBJ2-7; 9 bases are shared with TRBD2. CDR1 and CDR2 from the germline V gene are GTSNPN and SVGIG (reference sequence). This CDR3 has 12 residues. Germline trimming cut 4 bases from V and 2 bases from J; bases unmatched to any gene: 0. The chain's CDR3 is CAWTSGTYEQYF. The CDR3 DNA reads as TGTGCCTGGACTAGCGGGACCTACGAGCAGTACTTC.

This clonotype was counted between two and nine times. V usage is TRBV12-3 or TRBV12-4 and J usage is TRBJ2-2; D unclear. V gave up 6 bases and J gave up 7 bases, with 3 bases separating them. The CDR3 has 10 amino acids. For the CDR3, the DNA is TGTGCCAGCAGCCGCGGGGAGCTGTTTTTT. Protein: CASSRGELFF.

The CDR3 here is CASSSGGPTNEKLFF. The CDR3 coding sequence is TGTGCCAGCAGTTCAGGGGGACCAACTAATGAAAAACTGTTTTTT. The rearrangement links TRBV28 to TRBJ1-4; TRBD1 aligns across 7 bases. J gave up 0 bases and V 4 bases, and 2 bases lay outside the gene matches. The germline V gene encodes CDR1 MDHEN and CDR2 SYDVKM. The CDR3 runs 15 residues.

This chain connects TRBV30 to TRBJ1-1; unclear D gene. The CDR3 is made up of 13 amino acids. V lost 0 bases and J 1 base, leaving 6 bases between the germline ends. Germline V lookup: CDR1 GTSNPN, CDR2 SVGIG (reference sequence). This chain's CDR3 is CAWSVLENTEAFF. In DNA form, the CDR3 reads TGTGCCTGGAGTGTACTAGAGAACACTGAAGCTTTCTTT. The full variable domain, its missing parts supplied by reference TRBV30 and TRBJ1-1, is SQTIHQWPATLVQPVGSPLSLECTVEGTSNPNLYWYRQAAGRGLQLLFYSVGIGQISSEVPQNLSASRPQDRQFILSSKKLLLSDSGFYLCAWSVLENTEAFFGQGTRLTVV.

The chain couples TRBV27 to TRBJ1-5; the D gene is possibly TRBD1 (5 bases). The CDR3 is 16 amino acids. Germline V gene lookup returns CDR1 MNHEY and CDR2 SMNVEV (reference sequence). V was pared by 6 bases and J by 2 bases, with 17 bases between. The CDR3 region is CASSPLGQGGNQPQHF. The CDR3 region has the DNA TGTGCCAGCAGCCCTCTCGGCCAGGGAGGCAATCAGCCCCAGCATTTT.

This rearrangement joins TRBV3-1 to TRBJ2-1; D not resolved. Germline loops: CDR1 LGHDT, CDR2 YNNKEL (reference sequence). V was clipped by 1 base and J by 5 bases, with 12 bases between them. The CDR3 runs to 15 residues. CDR3 amino acids: CASSQGWSENNEQFF. The DNA for the CDR3 is TGTGCCAGCAGCCAAGGGTGGAGCGAAAACAATGAGCAGTTCTTC.

The J gene is TRBJ2-3, the V gene TRBV2; no definite D call. Germline assignment: CDR1 SNHLY and CDR2 FYNNEI. The CDR3 is made up of 13 amino acids. V shed 6 bases and J shed 6 bases, with 13 bases lying between them. This CDR3 reads CASSGRTRDTQYF. The DNA for the CDR3 is TGTGCCAGCAGCGGCCGGACCCGGGATACGCAGTATTTT.

The chain employs TRBV6-5 and TRBJ2-5; D not resolved. Trimming removed 8 bases at V and 5 bases at J, with 18 bases between. The CDR3 has 14 amino acids. Germline V gene lookup returns CDR1 MNHEY and CDR2 SVGAGI. The CDR3 loop is CASGSSGPGETQYF. CDR3 DNA sequence: TGTGCCAGCGGATCATCCGGACCTGGGGAGACCCAGTACTTC.

This clonotype has only one observation. The chain is built from TRBV15 and TRBJ1-2; 8 bases are shared with TRBD1. The germline CDR1 and CDR2 sequences are LNHNV and YYDKDF (reference sequence). CDR3 length equals 15 residues. V was pared by 0 bases and J by 7 bases, with 7 bases of the junction left unmatched. This chain's CDR3 is CATSRDPRTGFGYTF. In DNA, the CDR3 is TGTGCCACCAGCAGAGATCCTCGGACAGGGTTTGGCTACACCTTC.

This clonotype was detected only once. This chain's CDR3 is CASSYSHRGNGYTF. CDR3 in DNA: TGTGCCAGCAGTTACAGCCACAGGGGTAATGGCTACACCTTC. The J gene is TRBJ1-2, the V gene TRBV6-5, with 7 bases that match TRBD1. The CDR3 is 14 residues long. V was pared by 2 bases and J by 6 bases, with 6 bases of the junction left unmatched. Germline CDR1 reads MNHEY; CDR2 reads SVGAGI.

V is TRBV10-2 and J is TRBJ1-5; D may be TRBD1 (5 bases). CDR1 and CDR2 (germline): WSHSY, SAAADI. V was pared by 5 bases and J by 0 bases, with 17 bases between. The CDR3 has 17 residues. The CDR3 spells CASSREHSGSSNQPQHF. The CDR3 DNA sequence: TGCGCCAGCAGTCGGGAACACTCAGGGAGTAGCAATCAGCCCCAGCATTTT.

This chain links TRBV14 with TRBJ2-1; TRBD2 matches 9 bases. V shed 0 bases, J shed 4 bases, and the junction held 10 bases outside the gene matches. The germline V gene has CDR1 SGHDN and CDR2 FVKESK. This CDR3 is built from 18 residues. The CDR3 sequence is CASSQDLGGGALYNEQFF. CDR3 DNA: TGTGCCAGCAGCCAAGATCTTGGCGGGGGGGCCCTTTACAATGAGCAGTTCTTC.

The chain recombines TRBV29-1 with TRBJ1-5; D is uncertain. V lost 6 bases and J lost 5, with 11 bases in between. Germline V gives CDR1 SQVTM, CDR2 ANQGSEA. The CDR3 runs to 12 residues. The CDR3 here is CSVLDRDQPQHF. The CDR3 DNA follows: TGCAGCGTACTAGACCGAGATCAGCCCCAGCATTTT. The variable domain in full, with the rest retrieved from reference TRBV29-1 and TRBJ1-5, is SAVISQKPSRDICQRGTSLTIQCQVDSQVTMMFWYRQQPGQSLTLIATANQGSEATYESGFVIDKFPISRPNLTFSTLTVSNMSPEDSSIYLCSVLDRDQPQHFGDGTRLSIL.

The rearrangement links TRBV9 to TRBJ2-3; 9 bases line up with TRBD2. J gave up 3 bases and V 0 bases, and 2 bases lay outside the gene matches. The germline V gene has CDR1 SGDLS and CDR2 YYNGEE. CDR3 length: 15 amino acids. CDR3: CASSVASGRTDTQYF. In DNA, the CDR3 is TGTGCCAGCAGCGTAGCGAGCGGGAGGACAGATACGCAGTATTTT.

The chain employs TRBV18 and TRBJ2-3, with 9 bases that match TRBD1. The CDR3 loop spans 15 amino acids. Germline CDR1 and CDR2: KGHSH and LQKENI. The V and J ends lost 6 bases and 3 bases, in that order; junction bases with no gene match: 7. The CDR3 sequence is CASSQQGAKTDTQYF. CDR3 coding DNA: TGTGCCAGCTCGCAACAGGGGGCGAAAACAGATACGCAGTATTTT.

This rearrangement joins TRBV2 to TRBJ2-7; D is unresolved. Germline V CDR1 and CDR2: SNHLY, FYNNEI. This CDR3 spans 12 amino acids. Trimming removed 6 bases at V and 4 bases at J, with 10 bases between. DNA for the CDR3: TGTGCCAGCAGCCCCGTTGGTTACGAGCAGTACGTC. Translating gives CASSPVGYEQYV.

The genes are TRBV29-1 and TRBJ2-6; a possible D gene is TRBD1 (6 bases). The CDR3 totals 15 residues. Trimming shortened V by 5 bases and J by 2 bases, and 13 bases separated the two germline ends. From germline, CDR1 is SQVTM and CDR2 ANQGSEA. CDR3 sequence: CSVLQGTAGANVLTF. As DNA, the CDR3 is TGCAGCGTTCTCCAGGGGACGGCTGGGGCCAACGTCCTGACTTTC.

The chain has TRBV12-3 or TRBV12-4 and TRBJ2-7, with D possibly being TRBD2 (6 bases). CDR3 length: 15 amino acids. Trimming stripped 5 bases from V and 6 bases from J, with 20 bases between. CDR3 DNA: TGTGCCAGCAGTCCCCGGGGAGGAAAGGGAGGCGAGCAGTACTTC. Protein product: CASSPRGGKGGEQYF.

This clonotype showed up just once. This chain links TRBV25-1 with TRBJ1-2; 9 bases agree with TRBD1. The CDR3 loop spans 14 amino acids. Per the germline V gene, CDR1 is MGHDK and CDR2 is SYGVNS. The trim removed 1 base at V and 8 bases at J, leaving 5 bases unmatched. CDR3 in amino acids: CASSELGQGWGYTF. The CDR3 DNA follows: TGTGCCAGCAGTGAATTGGGACAGGGCTGGGGCTACACCTTC.

The chain combines TRBV5-4 with TRBJ1-1; D remains unclear. The CDR3 totals 14 residues. CDR1 and CDR2 from the germline V gene are SGHNT and YYREEE (reference sequence). V lost 7 bases and J lost 6, with 19 bases in between. The CDR3 DNA sequence: TGTGCCAGCGGATGGGCAGGTTTTGTCGCTGAAGCTTTCTTT. The encoded protein is CASGWAGFVAEAFF.

This clonotype was found once. The chain recombines TRBV28 with TRBJ1-5; D gene ambiguous. V was clipped by 8 bases and J by 0 bases, with 8 bases between them. Germline V gene lookup returns CDR1 MDHEN and CDR2 SYDVKM. This CDR3 is 13 amino acids long. CDR3: CASGFHSNQPQHF. The DNA for the CDR3 is TGTGCCAGCGGGTTTCATAGCAATCAGCCCCAGCATTTT.

This clonotype was detected only a few times. V is TRBV19 and J is TRBJ2-5; no definite D call. This CDR3 is built from 14 residues. Trimming stripped 5 bases from V and 1 base from J, with 11 bases between. CDR1 is LNHDA, CDR2 SQIVND, per germline (reference sequence). The chain's CDR3 is CASSPAGVQETQYF. The CDR3 DNA reads as TGTGCCAGTAGTCCGGCAGGAGTCCAAGAGACCCAGTACTTC.

The rearrangement uses TRBV30 and TRBJ2-1; 7 positions agree with TRBD2. The CDR3 totals 16 residues. Trimming removed 7 bases from V and 0 bases from J; junction bases left unmatched: 12. The germline gives CDR1 GTSNPN, CDR2 SVGIG (reference sequence). The CDR3 coding sequence is TGTGCCTTACGAGCGGGAAGTGGGAGCTCCTACAATGAGCAGTTCTTC. Residues: CALRAGSGSSYNEQFF.

CDR3 sequence reads: CSVGLGGTGELFF. The CDR3 nucleotides read TGCAGCGTTGGTCTTGGGGGTACCGGGGAGCTGTTTTTT. V usage is TRBV29-1 and J usage is TRBJ2-2; D is possibly TRBD1 or TRBD2 (5 bases each). Germline lookup yields CDR1 SQVTM and CDR2 ANQGSEA. CDR3 length: 13 amino acids. Between the trimmed V and J ends, which lost 4 bases and 5 bases, there was a span of 11 bases.

This chain connects TRBV19 to TRBJ2-7; D unresolved. This CDR3 has 12 amino acids. Germline loops: CDR1 LNHDA, CDR2 SQIVND (reference sequence). V was trimmed by 5 bases and J by 7 bases, leaving 12 bases between them. In nucleotides, the CDR3 is TGTGCCAGTAGTCCCCGCTTCGGAGAGCAGTACTTC. It is translated as CASSPRFGEQYF.

The chain recombines TRBV30 with TRBJ1-5, with D hard to call. The CDR3 runs 14 residues. In germline, CDR1 is GTSNPN, CDR2 SVGIG (reference sequence). Trimming took off 2 bases at V and 9 bases at J, with 17 bases between the two ends. CDR3 amino acids: CAWSSTALVGPQHF. The CDR3 DNA reads TGTGCCTGGAGTTCGACGGCCCTAGTAGGGCCCCAGCATTTT.

The chain has TRBV7-8 and TRBJ2-7; 10 bases agree with TRBD1. Germline CDR1 reads SGHVS; CDR2 reads FQNEAQ. The CDR3 extends over 15 amino acids. The V segment lost 3 bases and the J segment 2 bases; nucleotides outside the gene matches: 4. This CDR3 is CASSLTGGITYEQYF. Here the CDR3 DNA reads TGTGCCAGCAGCTTGACAGGGGGCATCACCTACGAGCAGTACTTC.

J is TRBJ2-3 and V is TRBV15; tentative D call: TRBD1 (5 bases). The germline gives CDR1 LNHNV, CDR2 YYDKDF (reference sequence). CDR3 length: 14 residues. Trimming pared 0 bases from V and 2 bases from J, leaving 6 bases between. CDR3: CATSRDRVTDTQYF. As DNA, the CDR3 is TGTGCCACCAGCAGAGACAGGGTCACAGATACGCAGTATTTT.

This chain uses TRBV15 with TRBJ2-5; possibly TRBD1 for D (6 bases). The CDR3 has 15 amino acids. V lost 3 bases to trimming and J lost 5 bases, with 16 bases between them. The germline V gene encodes CDR1 LNHNV and CDR2 YYDKDF (reference sequence). The CDR3 DNA reads TGTGCCACCAGCAGCCTCCAGGGGATCGGGGAGACCCAGTACTTC. It specifies CATSSLQGIGETQYF.

The V gene is TRBV25-1, the J gene TRBJ2-3; D not resolved. CDR3 length equals 14 residues. Germline lookup yields CDR1 MGHDK and CDR2 SYGVNS. V lost 3 bases and J 6 bases, leaving 13 bases between the germline ends. The CDR3: CASSEYPLPDTQYF. DNA of the CDR3: TGTGCCAGCAGTGAGTACCCACTGCCCGATACGCAGTATTTT.

The chain carries TRBV9 and TRBJ1-2; no reliable D call. Deletions cut 0 bases from V and 8 bases from J, with 14 bases between. The CDR3 runs 14 residues. The germline gives CDR1 SGDLS, CDR2 YYNGEE. The CDR3 DNA is TGTGCCAGCAGCGTAGATCCACTGAGAGGAGGCTACACCTTC. It yields the protein CASSVDPLRGGYTF.